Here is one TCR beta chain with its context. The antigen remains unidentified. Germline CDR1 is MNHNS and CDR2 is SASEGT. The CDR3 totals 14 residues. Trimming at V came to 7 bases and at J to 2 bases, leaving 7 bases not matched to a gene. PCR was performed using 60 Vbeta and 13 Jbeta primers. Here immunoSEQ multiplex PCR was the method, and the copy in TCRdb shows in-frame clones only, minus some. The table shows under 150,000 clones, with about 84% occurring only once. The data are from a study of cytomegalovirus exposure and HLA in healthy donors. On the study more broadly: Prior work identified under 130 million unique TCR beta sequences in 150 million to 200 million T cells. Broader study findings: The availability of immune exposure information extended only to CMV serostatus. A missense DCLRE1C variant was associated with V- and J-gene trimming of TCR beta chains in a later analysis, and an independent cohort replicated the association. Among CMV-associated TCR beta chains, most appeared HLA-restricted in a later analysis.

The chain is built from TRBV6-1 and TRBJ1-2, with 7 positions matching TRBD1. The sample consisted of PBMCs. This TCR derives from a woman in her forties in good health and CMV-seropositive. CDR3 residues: CASTPDRANYGYTF. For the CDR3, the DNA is TGTGCCAGCACCCCTGACAGGGCAAACTATGGCTACACCTTC.